The 5 T cell receptor beta chains below were found in one sample sequenced in a study of CD8+CD57+ T cells in acquired aplastic anemia. The TCR beta profiling, which covered VDJ combination and CDR3 sequence, was carried out using genomic DNA as the template. TCRdb independently ran MiXCR on the reads; one entry per CDR3 protein. The sample carries more than 150,000 distinct CDR3 sequences, 46% recorded once. Material: sorted CD4+, CD8+, or CD8+CD57+ T cells (not recorded which) from PBMCs. These receptors all stem from a human donor in good health.

Here the CDR3 reads CSARDRVGARAYEQYF. CDR3 bases: TGCAGTGCTAGAGATAGGGTAGGGGCCAGGGCCTACGAGCAGTACTTC. This rearrangement joins TRBV20-1 to TRBJ2-7, with a possible D match to TRBD1 (5 bases). Deletions cut 0 bases from V and 2 bases from J, with 17 bases between. The CDR3 is 16 residues long. Germline CDR1 reads DFQATT; CDR2 reads SNEGSKA (reference sequence).

This clonotype has a handful of counts. The V gene is TRBV10-1, the J gene TRBJ2-1; 9 nucleotides line up with TRBD1. The germline V gene encodes CDR1 WNHNN and CDR2 SYGVQD (reference sequence). The CDR3 is made up of 15 amino acids. Trimming cost V 6 bases and J 4 bases; bases outside gene matches: 7. The CDR3 loop is CASSQRDRVYNEQFF. In nucleotides, the CDR3 is TGCGCCAGCAGCCAACGGGACAGGGTTTACAATGAGCAGTTCTTC.

This clonotype was picked up many times. This chain links TRBV19 with TRBJ2-6, with 13 bases lining up with TRBD2. The CDR3 has 19 amino acids. V was clipped by 4 bases and J by 3 bases; unmatched bases: 9. Germline V gives CDR1 LNHDA, CDR2 SQIVND (reference sequence). CDR3 amino acids: CASSTVGLAGNIGANVLTF. The DNA for the CDR3 is TGTGCCAGTAGTACAGTGGGACTAGCGGGAAATATTGGGGCCAACGTCCTGACTTTC.

The chain couples TRBV24-1 to TRBJ2-2; D remains ambiguous. V was pared by 9 bases and J by 7 bases, with 8 bases between. Germline CDR1 and CDR2: KGHDR and SFDVKD. The CDR3 is 11 residues long. The CDR3 bases are TGTGCCACCGGAGATAACGGGGAGCTGTTTTTT. Its translation: CATGDNGELFF.

The table lists this clonotype with a count of one. One end of the junction varies from germline; a read error may be responsible. The chain joins TRBV11-2 to TRBJ2-1, with 13 bases matching TRBD2. The CDR3 totals 15 residues. The germline CDR1 and CDR2 sequences are SGHAT and FQNNGV. The DNA for the CDR3 is TGTGCCAGCACCAAGGGACTAGCGGGGTACAATCAGCAGTTCTTC. It specifies CASTKGLAGYNQQFF.